One sample yielded the 21 T cell receptor beta chains listed below, sequenced in a study of T cells in Graves' hyperthyroidism and ophthalmopathy. RNA transcripts yielded amplified TCR beta CDR3 regions. When the TCR CDR3 underwent first-round RT-PCR, the HTBI primer set was used. TCRdb passed the multiplex PCR reads through MiXCR, listing each CDR3 protein once. In the table there are 250,000 or so distinct CDR3 sequences, 14% to 15% of which are singletons. The specimen sequenced was blood. These receptor sequences come from a woman aged 40 to 50 with Graves' hyperthyroidism that later progressed to Graves' ophthalmopathy.

Concerning this clonotype: One base away lies a much larger clone, so this may be a sequencing read error. The chain uses TRBV2 and TRBJ2-3; possible D gene TRBD1, 5 bases. The J call may be mistaken, given a closer DNA end match to TRBJ1-5. Germline lookup yields CDR1 SNHLY and CDR2 FYNNEI. The CDR3 spans 17 residues. The CDR3 loop reads CASSEAVLAGLTDTQHF. In DNA, the CDR3 is TGTGCCAGCAGTGAAGCTGTACTAGCGGGGCTTACAGATACGCAGCATTTT.

This clonotype was seen ten or more times. The chain's CDR3 is CASSLMGLRETQYF. The CDR3 DNA reads as TGTGCCAGCAGTTTAATGGGACTGCGAGAGACCCAGTACTTC. This chain joins TRBV27 and TRBJ2-5, with D tentatively TRBD2 (6 bases). Germline loops: CDR1 MNHEY, CDR2 SMNVEV (reference sequence). V was clipped by 2 bases and J by 4 bases, with 11 bases between them. The CDR3 spans 14 residues.

A few counts support this clonotype. The rearrangement joins TRBV3-1 to TRBJ2-5, with 12 nucleotides matching TRBD2. The CDR3 totals 14 residues. CDR1 and CDR2 from the germline V gene are LGHDT and YNNKEL (reference sequence). V shed 4 bases and J 5 bases; nucleotides not matched to a gene: 2. The CDR3 nucleotides are TGTGCCAGCAGCCTGACTAGCGGGAGTGAGACCCAGTACTTC. Encoded protein: CASSLTSGSETQYF.

This clonotype was recorded many times. The chain joins TRBV11-2 to TRBJ2-5; no clear D. Germline V gene sequence: CDR1 SGHAT, CDR2 FQNNGV. The CDR3 runs to 15 residues. V lost 7 bases to trimming and J lost 0 bases, with 15 bases between them. In nucleotides, the CDR3 is TGTGCCAGCACCCTTGGTGTTGGTTACCAAGAGACCCAGTACTTC. As protein: CASTLGVGYQETQYF. Supplemented by reference TRBV11-2 and TRBJ2-5, the full variable domain reads EAGVAQSPRYKIIEKRQSVAFWCNPISGHATLYWYQQILGQGPKLLIQFQNNGVVDDSQLPKDRFSAERLKGVDSTLKIQPAKLEDSAVYLCASTLGVGYQETQYFGPGTRLLVL.

A note on this clonotype: A much bigger clone sits one base away, suggesting this may be a read error. The chain has TRBV7-3 and TRBJ2-1; no clear D. There are 12 residues in the CDR3. Germline V gene lookup returns CDR1 SGHTA and CDR2 FQGTGA. V shed 2 bases and J shed 10 bases, with 9 bases lying between them. In DNA, the CDR3 is TGTGCCAGCAGCTTATGCCGTGAAGAGCAGTTCTTC. It is translated as CASSLCREEQFF.

The sample holds many counts of this clonotype. The V gene is TRBV28, the J gene TRBJ2-1, with 8 bases that match TRBD2. The germline gives CDR1 MDHEN, CDR2 SYDVKM. V lost 5 bases and J lost 15; bases outside the gene matches: 18. The CDR3 has 15 amino acids. The CDR3 DNA reads as TGTGCCAGCAGTCCGTCAAGTGATATGGGCGGGAGGTCGTTCTTC. As protein: CASSPSSDMGGRSFF. Variable domain in full (rest from reference TRBV28 and TRBJ2-1): DVKVTQSSRYLVKRTGEKVFLECVQDMDHENMFWYRQDPGLGLRLIYFSYDVKMKEKGDIPEGYSVSREKKERFSLILESASTNQTSMYLCASSPSSDMGGRSFFGPGTRLTVL.

This clonotype was counted many times. This chain uses TRBV18 with TRBJ2-3, with 10 bases fitting TRBD1. CDR3 length: 17 amino acids. CDR1 KGHSH and CDR2 LQKENI come from the germline V gene. Trimming took 0 bases from V and 5 from J; bases not matched to a gene: 8. CDR3 loop: CASSPPAGQGSEDTQYF. CDR3 in DNA: TGTGCCAGCTCACCACCTGCGGGACAGGGGTCGGAAGATACGCAGTATTTT.

At least ten counts were recorded for this clonotype. This chain links TRBV6-5 with TRBJ2-1; 7 bases are shared with TRBD2. This CDR3 contains 17 residues. Looked up from germline, CDR1 is MNHEY and CDR2 is SVGAGI. J gave up 2 bases and V 0 bases, and 7 bases lay outside the gene matches. CDR3 residues: CASSYSVGTNPYNEQFF. DNA for the CDR3: TGTGCCAGCAGTTACTCGGTGGGGACTAACCCCTACAATGAGCAGTTCTTC.

This clonotype was seen only a few times. The chain employs TRBV20-1 and TRBJ2-2; 11 nucleotides line up with TRBD2. This CDR3 has 16 amino acids. Germline-derived CDR1 and CDR2 are DFQATT and SNEGSKA (reference sequence). J lost 4 bases, V lost 6 bases, and 10 bases had no gene match. In DNA form, the CDR3 reads TGCAGTGCACCATCTAGCGGGAGGATTTCCACCGGGGAGCTGTTTTTT. Protein: CSAPSSGRISTGELFF.

This clonotype was counted ten times or more. J is TRBJ2-1 and V is TRBV27, with 8 bases matching TRBD1. Germline V lookup: CDR1 MNHEY, CDR2 SMNVEV (reference sequence). The CDR3 spans 13 residues. V lost 6 bases and J lost 4; bases outside the gene matches: 2. The CDR3 DNA follows: TGTGCCAGCAGCAGGGACAGGTACAATGAGCAGTTCTTC. Amino acid sequence: CASSRDRYNEQFF.

This clonotype was picked up many times. The genes are TRBV7-9 and TRBJ2-2; 9 bases map to TRBD2. Trimming took 2 bases from V and 9 from J; bases not matched to a gene: 7. Germline-derived CDR1 and CDR2 are SEHNR and FQNEAQ (reference sequence). This CDR3 contains 15 residues. In DNA, the CDR3 is TGTGCCAGCAGCTTACGGATAGCGGGAGAACGGGAGCTGTTTTTT. This gives the protein CASSLRIAGERELFF. The full variable domain, rest sourced from reference TRBV7-9 and TRBJ2-2, is DTGVSQNPRHKITKRGQNVTFRCDPISEHNRLYWYRQTLGQGPEFLTYFQNEAQLEKSRLLSDRFSAERPKGSFSTLEIQRTEQGDSAMYLCASSLRIAGERELFFGEGSRLTVL.

This clonotype was observed a handful of times. The V call is TRBV20-1, the J call TRBJ1-4; 8 bases match TRBD1. Losses at the gene ends were 0 bases for V and 7 bases for J; bases not matched to a gene: 7. Germline CDR1 is DFQATT and CDR2 is SNEGSKA (reference sequence). The length of the CDR3 is 15 residues. CDR3 coding DNA: TGCAGTGCTAGAGATCGCAGGGGGCTAGGTGAAAAACTGTTTTTT. Translating gives CSARDRRGLGEKLFF.

In its sample, this clonotype was seen many times. The rearrangement joins TRBV3-1 to TRBJ2-7; D not certain. V was shortened by 4 bases and J by 0 bases, with 7 bases between the two germline ends. CDR3 length equals 13 residues. The germline gives CDR1 LGHDT, CDR2 YNNKEL (reference sequence). The CDR3 coding sequence is TGTGCCAGCAGCCCACAATCCTCCTACGAGCAGTACTTC. Translation gives CASSPQSSYEQYF.

This clonotype was counted ten times or more. The rearrangement joins TRBV3-1 to TRBJ2-2; D not resolved. This CDR3 is built from 14 residues. CDR1 LGHDT and CDR2 YNNKEL come from the germline V gene (reference sequence). The ends were cut back, 5 bases at V and 4 bases at J, with 11 bases in the middle. The CDR3 here is CASSDGVGTGELFF. DNA for the CDR3: TGTGCCAGCAGCGACGGCGTAGGCACCGGGGAGCTGTTTTTT.

This clonotype occurred many times. V and J are TRBV6-1 and TRBJ2-3; D is uncertain. Germline V gives CDR1 MNHNS, CDR2 SASEGT. The CDR3 contains 12 residues. V dropped 11 bases and J dropped 0 bases, with 9 bases sitting between them. CDR3 DNA sequence: TGTGCCGCTGGCCCTAGCACAGATACGCAGTATTTT. It translates to CAAGPSTDTQYF.

This clonotype was observed many times. The gene calls are TRBV5-1 and TRBJ2-1; 9 bases fit TRBD1. The CDR3 is 17 residues long. With V trimmed by 0 bases and J by 8 bases, 12 bases remained unmatched. Per the germline V gene, CDR1 is SGHRS and CDR2 is YFSETQ. CDR3 DNA: TGCGCCAGCAGCTTGGGGACAGGGGCCACGGAACTGGATGAGCAGTTCTTC. It translates to CASSLGTGATELDEQFF.

Note on this clonotype: This may come from a read error, since a much larger clone is one base off. The rearrangement uses TRBV29-1 and TRBJ1-1; no firm D call. Germline V gene lookup returns CDR1 SQVTM and CDR2 ANQGSEA. The length of the CDR3 is 9 residues. The CDR3 loop is CSVGPEALF. CDR3 in DNA: TGCAGCGTTGGTCCTGAAGCTCTCTTT.

The chain links TRBV6-1 to TRBJ1-5; weak D call: TRBD1 (5 bases). Trimming left V 4 bases short and J 2 bases short, with 12 bases between. Germline CDR1 reads MNHNS; CDR2 reads SASEGT. The CDR3 length is 15 residues. The CDR3 bases are TGTGCCAGCAGTGGCAGGGTAATTGGCAATCAGCCCCAGCATTTT. Amino acids: CASSGRVIGNQPQHF.

In this sample, this clonotype turned up many times. The rearrangement links TRBV28 to TRBJ2-5; D not certain. The CDR3 loop spans 13 amino acids. The V gene lost 5 bases and the J gene lost 7 bases, with 14 bases spanning the gap. CDR1 MDHEN and CDR2 SYDVKM come from the germline V gene. The CDR3 DNA follows: TGTGCCAGCAGTACCCGCCGGGTGGGGACCCAGTACTTC. This codes for CASSTRRVGTQYF.

This clonotype has ten or more counts. The rearrangement joins TRBV11-2 to TRBJ2-2; D might be TRBD2 (6 bases). The CDR3 has 16 residues. The V gene lost 2 bases and the J gene lost 4 bases, with 14 bases spanning the gap. The germline V gene has CDR1 SGHAT and CDR2 FQNNGV. CDR3 loop: CASSLLWTNCTGELFF. CDR3 sequence (DNA): TGTGCCAGCAGCTTATTGTGGACTAACTGCACCGGGGAGCTGTTTTTT.

This clonotype was seen repeatedly, ten times or more. V and J are TRBV6-6 and TRBJ2-6, with D uncertain. Trimming took 2 bases from V and 2 from J, leaving 16 bases between them. Germline V lookup: CDR1 MNHNY, CDR2 SVGAGI (reference sequence). This CDR3 is 18 amino acids long. This CDR3 reads CASSYDAPDIAGANVLTF. DNA for the CDR3: TGTGCCAGCAGTTACGATGCTCCAGACATAGCTGGGGCCAACGTCCTGACTTTC.